This passage covers 25 T cell receptor beta chains from one sample sequenced in a study of human T cells and chemical hapten exposure. Time point meaning: pre-sensitization, week 0. Treatment meaning: therapeutic diphenylcyclopropenone sensitization with weekly scalp DPC. TCRdb fed the RACE reads into MiXCR, producing one record per CDR3 protein. The data show a few hundred thousand distinct CDR3 sequences, with approximately 8% seen just once and 1.2% held by the top ten. Specimen: whole blood, collected in connection with sensitization to the hapten diphenylcyclopropenone (DPC). The source is a man aged 18 to 29 with alopecia areata. Some clones in this sample may be carry-over from other donors' samples.

This clonotype was observed many times. This chain uses TRBV4-3 with TRBJ1-4, with TRBD1 matching over 9 bases. The length of the CDR3 is 16 residues. V trimming: 1 base; J trimming: 7 bases; junction bases outside the gene matches: 7. CDR1 is LGHNA, CDR2 YSLEER, per germline. CDR3 bases: TGCGCCAGCAGCCAAGGACCCGGGACAGGGAGTGAAAAACTGTTTTTT. This sequence encodes CASSQGPGTGSEKLFF.

In this sample, this clonotype turned up a few times. The V gene is TRBV4-3, the J gene TRBJ2-1; the D gene is possibly TRBD1 (5 bases). CDR1 and CDR2 (germline): LGHNA, YSLEER. V was cut by 4 bases and J by 3 bases, with 10 bases left in between. The CDR3 extends over 14 amino acids. CDR3 nucleotides: TGCGCCAGCAGCCTGCGGACAAACTACAATGAGCAGTTCTTC. Translated, it gives CASSLRTNYNEQFF.

Ten or more counts support this clonotype. V and J are TRBV7-9 and TRBJ1-5; possibly TRBD1 for D (6 bases). The CDR3 runs 13 residues. The germline V and J ends were trimmed by 1 base and 11 bases, with 12 bases remaining between them. CDR1 and CDR2 from the germline V gene are SEHNR and FQNEAQ (reference sequence). Written as DNA, the CDR3 is TGTGCCAGCAGCTTAGGGGGGGCGGAGACCCAGCATTTT. It codes for CASSLGGAETQHF.

This clonotype occurred a few times. The V call is TRBV2, the J call TRBJ2-1; D ambiguous. Germline values: CDR1 SNHLY, CDR2 FYNNEI. Deletions cut 3 bases from V and 4 bases from J, with 7 bases between. This CDR3 is 13 amino acids long. The CDR3 bases are TGTGCCAGCAGTGACACCACTTACAATGAGCAGTTCTTC. This gives the protein CASSDTTYNEQFF.

This clonotype has at least ten counts. The gene calls are TRBV9 and TRBJ2-3; 9 bases align to TRBD2. This CDR3 contains 16 residues. V shed 0 bases and J 1 base; nucleotides not matched to a gene: 3. Germline V CDR1 and CDR2: SGDLS, YYNGEE. CDR3 residues: CASSVVGGGGTDTQYF. In DNA, the CDR3 is TGTGCCAGCAGCGTAGTCGGCGGGGGGGGCACAGATACGCAGTATTTT. The whole variable domain, remainder taken from reference TRBV9 and TRBJ2-3, is DSGVTQTPKHLITATGQRVTLRCSPRSGDLSVYWYQQSLDQGLQFLIQYYNGEERAKGNILERFSAQQFPDLHSELNLSSLELGDSALYFCASSVVGGGGTDTQYFGPGTRLTVL.

This clonotype was observed a handful of times. V and J are TRBV9 and TRBJ2-7; 9 bases line up with TRBD1. Germline trimming cut 3 bases from V and 5 bases from J; bases unmatched to any gene: 15. The germline CDR1 and CDR2 sequences are SGDLS and YYNGEE. This CDR3 has 17 residues. CDR3 bases: TGTGCCAGCAGCGCAGAAACCCAGGGACAGGGAAAGGACGAGCAGTACTTC. It yields the protein CASSAETQGQGKDEQYF.

This clonotype has only a few counts. V and J are TRBV6-1 and TRBJ2-7; D is possibly TRBD2 (6 bases). CDR3 length: 12 residues. V was clipped by 8 bases and J by 1 base, with 9 bases between them. The germline V gene encodes CDR1 MNHNS and CDR2 SASEGT. Here the CDR3 reads CASGRESYEQYV. The CDR3 region has the DNA TGTGCCAGCGGACGGGAGTCCTACGAGCAGTACGTC.

This clonotype was seen repeatedly, ten times or more. The J gene is TRBJ1-1, the V gene TRBV9, with a weak D call TRBD1 (6 bases). Germline values: CDR1 SGDLS, CDR2 YYNGEE. The CDR3 spans 13 residues. With 3 bases removed from V and 10 bases from J, the gap between germline ends came to 16 bases. The CDR3 loop is CASSAGYRAAAFF. DNA for the CDR3: TGTGCCAGCAGCGCCGGATACAGGGCGGCAGCTTTCTTT.

The V gene is TRBV4-1, the J gene TRBJ2-4; 7 bases fit TRBD1. CDR3 size: 17 residues. J was trimmed by 5 bases and V by 0 bases; bases with no gene match: 10. Germline CDR1 is MGHRA and CDR2 is YSYEKL. The CDR3 is CASSQDSLDRDQNIQYF. CDR3 nucleotide sequence: TGCGCCAGCAGCCAAGACTCCCTCGACAGGGACCAAAACATTCAGTACTTC.

This chain uses TRBV3-1 with TRBJ2-5; D remains ambiguous. The CDR3 extends over 14 amino acids. V was trimmed by 3 bases and J by 4 bases, leaving 12 bases between them. Per the germline V gene, CDR1 is LGHDT and CDR2 is YNNKEL (reference sequence). In DNA form, the CDR3 reads TGTGCCAGCAGCCAGTCCCTCGTGAGAGAGACCCAGTACTTC. It translates to CASSQSLVRETQYF.

The table lists this clonotype with a few counts. The chain links TRBV28 to TRBJ2-4; 9 bases map to TRBD1. The CDR3 loop spans 12 amino acids. After removal of 8 bases from V and 9 bases from J, the junction contained 5 bases not matched to a gene. Per the germline V gene, CDR1 is MDHEN and CDR2 is SYDVKM. CDR3 residues: CASGTGRGIQYF. CDR3 nucleotide sequence: TGTGCCAGCGGGACAGGGCGCGGCATTCAGTACTTC.

This clonotype turned up a few times. The V and J genes are TRBV28 and TRBJ2-5; the D gene is possibly TRBD2 (6 bases). V was pared by 5 bases and J by 5 bases, with 33 bases between. The V gene's germline CDR1 is MDHEN and CDR2 SYDVKM. The CDR3 spans 20 residues. The CDR3 nucleotides read TGTGCCAGCAGTACCGTCGTTGAACCGCGTCGGGACGGGGGAAGGGAGACCCAGTACTTC. It is translated as CASSTVVEPRRDGGRETQYF.

This clonotype was recorded a few times. This chain joins TRBV12-3 or TRBV12-4 and TRBJ1-3, with TRBD1 matching 10 bases. V shed 4 bases and J 0 bases; nucleotides not matched to a gene: 9. This CDR3 spans 18 amino acids. The CDR3 loop is CASSSPGQGPISGNTIYF. For the CDR3, the DNA is TGTGCCAGCAGTTCGCCGGGACAGGGGCCGATCTCTGGAAACACCATATATTTT.

This clonotype came up a few times. The V call is TRBV5-1, the J call TRBJ1-1, with D possibly TRBD1 on 6 matching bases. V lost 3 bases and J lost 5, with 14 bases in between. The germline CDR1 and CDR2 sequences are SGHRS and YFSETQ. There are 14 residues in the CDR3. CDR3 residues: CASSWDTKGTEAFF. The CDR3 DNA follows: TGCGCCAGCAGCTGGGACACCAAGGGGACTGAAGCTTTCTTT.

The gene calls are TRBV4-1 and TRBJ1-1; TRBD1 matches 7 bases. The J segment lost 1 base and the V segment lost 0 bases, leaving 5 bases of the junction unmatched. CDR1 is MGHRA, CDR2 YSYEKL, per germline. The CDR3 loop spans 16 amino acids. The CDR3 loop is CASSQERGQENTEAFF. Here the CDR3 DNA reads TGCGCCAGCAGCCAAGAAAGGGGGCAAGAGAACACTGAAGCTTTCTTT.

The chain couples TRBV6-6 to TRBJ1-3; D might be TRBD1 (5 bases). Germline V lookup: CDR1 MNHNY, CDR2 SVGAGI (reference sequence). Trimming took 5 bases from V and 2 from J, leaving 16 bases between them. This CDR3 spans 16 amino acids. The CDR3 DNA is TGTGCCAGCAGTCCGTCGTCGGGGGTAGCTGGAAACACCATATATTTT. Protein product: CASSPSSGVAGNTIYF.

This clonotype showed up just a few times. The chain employs TRBV27 and TRBJ2-2, with TRBD2 as a possible D gene (7 bases). Trimming shortened V by 2 bases and J by 3 bases, and 13 bases separated the two germline ends. Germline V gene lookup returns CDR1 MNHEY and CDR2 SMNVEV (reference sequence). The CDR3 length is 16 residues. CDR3: CASSLGVGGHTGELFF. The CDR3 DNA reads as TGTGCCAGCAGTTTAGGTGTGGGGGGGCACACCGGGGAGCTGTTTTTT.

This clonotype was seen more than once but under ten times. The chain employs TRBV4-1 and TRBJ1-2, with D unclear. V shed 0 bases and J shed 0 bases, with 14 bases lying between them. The CDR3 runs 17 residues. Germline CDR1 is MGHRA and CDR2 is YSYEKL. The CDR3 region is CASSQEGFGKANYGYTF. Written as DNA, the CDR3 is TGCGCCAGCAGCCAAGAAGGATTTGGAAAAGCTAACTATGGCTACACCTTC.

This clonotype was observed a few times. The V and J genes are TRBV11-2 and TRBJ2-3, with D perhaps TRBD1 or TRBD2 (6 bases each). The CDR3 runs 15 residues. CDR1 and CDR2 from the germline V gene are SGHAT and FQNNGV. Trimming removed 0 bases at V and 5 bases at J, with 12 bases between. CDR3 bases: TGTGCCAGCAGCTTAGAACCCGGGGGCAAAGATACGCAGTATTTT. Its protein product is CASSLEPGGKDTQYF. The entire variable domain, with the rest obtained from reference TRBV11-2 and TRBJ2-3, is as follows: EAGVAQSPRYKIIEKRQSVAFWCNPISGHATLYWYQQILGQGPKLLIQFQNNGVVDDSQLPKDRFSAERLKGVDSTLKIQPAKLEDSAVYLCASSLEPGGKDTQYFGPGTRLTVL.

About this clonotype itself: The junction differs from germline at one of its ends, possibly a read error. This rearrangement joins TRBV29-1 to TRBJ1-3; D gene ambiguous. The CDR3 sequence is 13 residues long. CDR1 and CDR2 from the germline V gene are SQVTM and ANQGSEA. The CDR3 reads CSVEALSRNTIYF. CDR3 nucleotide sequence: TGCAGCGTTGAGGCCCTCTCTAGAAACACCATATATTTT.

This clonotype was seen more than once but under ten times. The chain carries TRBV12-3 or TRBV12-4 and TRBJ2-3; 8 positions agree with TRBD1. With 5 bases clipped from V and 1 base from J, the junction kept 8 bases outside the gene matches. This CDR3 has 16 residues. The CDR3: CASSATPGQGTDTQYF. Written as DNA, the CDR3 is TGTGCCAGCAGTGCTACTCCGGGACAGGGCACAGATACGCAGTATTTT.

This clonotype was seen a handful of times. The chain uses TRBV20-1 and TRBJ1-1; unclear D gene. The CDR3 covers 15 residues. The germline V gene has CDR1 DFQATT and CDR2 SNEGSKA (reference sequence). V was trimmed by 2 bases and J by 4 bases, leaving 17 bases between them. CDR3 sequence (DNA): TGCAGTGCTAGATTCCGGGGATTGGGGAGCACTGAAGCTTTCTTT. Protein product: CSARFRGLGSTEAFF.

This chain links TRBV4-2 with TRBJ2-6, with 11 bases fitting TRBD1. The CDR3 sequence is 17 residues long. Germline loops: CDR1 LGHNA, CDR2 YNFKEQ. Trimming at V came to 4 bases and at J to 3 bases, leaving 5 bases not matched to a gene. The CDR3 DNA follows: TGTGCCAGCAGCCCCGGACAGGGGGCAGGTGGGGCCAACGTCCTGACTTTC. Its protein is CASSPGQGAGGANVLTF.

This clonotype was observed many times. The chain is built from TRBV6-2 or TRBV6-3 and TRBJ2-2; no clear D. Trimming stripped 5 bases from V and 4 bases from J, with 14 bases between. The CDR3 extends over 15 amino acids. Germline lookup yields CDR1 MNHEY and CDR2 SVGEGT. The CDR3 reads CASSLTDTATGELFF. In nucleotides, the CDR3 is TGTGCCAGCAGTCTTACCGACACCGCCACCGGGGAGCTGTTTTTT.

Only a few counts were recorded for this clonotype. This rearrangement joins TRBV11-3 to TRBJ2-7; tentatively, D is TRBD1 (6 bases). CDR1 is SGHNT, CDR2 YENEEA, per germline. The CDR3 is 16 residues long. Trimming shortened V by 4 bases and J by 3 bases, and 19 bases separated the two germline ends. As DNA, the CDR3 is TGTGCCAGCAGCTGGGCTTACCGGACAGATGTCTACGAGCAGTACGTC. Translated, it gives CASSWAYRTDVYEQYV.